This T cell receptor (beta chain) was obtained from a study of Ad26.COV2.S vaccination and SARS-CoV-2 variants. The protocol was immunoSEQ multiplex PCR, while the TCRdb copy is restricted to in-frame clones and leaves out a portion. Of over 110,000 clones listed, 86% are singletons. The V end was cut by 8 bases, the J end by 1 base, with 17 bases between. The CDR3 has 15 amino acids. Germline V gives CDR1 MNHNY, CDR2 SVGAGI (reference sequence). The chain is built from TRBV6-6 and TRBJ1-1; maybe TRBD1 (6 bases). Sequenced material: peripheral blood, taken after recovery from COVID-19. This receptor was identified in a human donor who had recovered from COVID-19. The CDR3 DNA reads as TGTGCCAGCCTAAGAAAAGGACAGAAGAACACTGAAGCTTTCTTT. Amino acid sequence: CASLRKGQKNTEAFF.